Given below is one T cell receptor (beta chain) in context. The target antigen is unknown. The source of the sample is a study of cytomegalovirus exposure and HLA in healthy donors. Notes on the study in general: In a later analysis, TCR beta V- and J-gene trimming was associated with a missense DCLRE1C variant. Previous analysis showed most TCR beta V segments were productive about 87% or about 30% of the time.

CDR1 is SGHTA and CDR2 is FQGNSA in the germline V gene. Deletions cut 1 base from V and 4 bases from J, with 13 bases between. This CDR3 region has 15 residues. The PCR made use of 60 Vbeta and 13 Jbeta primers. Measured with immunoSEQ multiplex PCR; TCRdb has only the in-frame clones, and not every one. Found here are 200,000 or so clones, about 78% of them singletons; the top ten hold approximately 3.9%. The receptor comes from a male donor in good health and CMV-seronegative. Input material: PBMCs. The rearrangement links TRBV7-2 to TRBJ1-1; possible D gene TRBD1, 6 bases. CDR3 DNA sequence: TGTGCCAGCAGCTTAGTGGGGGCTCAGGGCACTGAAGCTTTCTTT. It codes for CASSLVGAQGTEAFF.